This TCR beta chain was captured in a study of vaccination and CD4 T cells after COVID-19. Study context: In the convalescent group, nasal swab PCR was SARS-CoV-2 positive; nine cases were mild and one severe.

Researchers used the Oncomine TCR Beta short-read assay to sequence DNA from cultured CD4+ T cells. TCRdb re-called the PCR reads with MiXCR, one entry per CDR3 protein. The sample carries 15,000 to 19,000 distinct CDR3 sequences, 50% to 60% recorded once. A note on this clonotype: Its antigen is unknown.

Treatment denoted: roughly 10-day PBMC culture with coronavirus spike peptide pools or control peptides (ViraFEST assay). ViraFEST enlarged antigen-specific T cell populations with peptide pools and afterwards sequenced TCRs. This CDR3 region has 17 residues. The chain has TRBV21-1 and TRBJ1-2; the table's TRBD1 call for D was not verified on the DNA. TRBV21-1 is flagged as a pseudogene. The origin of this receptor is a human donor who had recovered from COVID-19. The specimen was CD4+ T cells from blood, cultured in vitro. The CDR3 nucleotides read TGTGCCAGCAGCCGGGACTGCCGGGACAGGGGGCTGGATGGCTACACCTTC. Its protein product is CASSRDCRDRGLDGYTF.